The present TCR beta chain was sequenced within a study of blood T cell repertoires in COVID-19 (dated by TCRdb to about 2020). Turning to the overall study: Samples from collaborators originated in the United States, Italy and Spain and spanned both the acute and convalescent phases of COVID-19. The samples were drawn from two sources: the first 160 participants of the ongoing ImmuneRACE study, and 1,200 or so subjects contributed by 6 global collaborators. The material from the prospective study consisted of cDNA or gDNA derived from T cells, B-cell-depleted T cells, or PBMCs. Subjects who had been exposed to COVID-19, were actively infected with it, or had recovered from it provided the deeply sampled blood TCRbeta repertoires that made up the dataset. HLA class I and class II types, where available, came from metadata supplied by the sample provider rather than from assay-based typing. The repertoires were made available in a free public database intended to serve as a resource for research on the immune response to SARS-CoV-2. Sample metadata almost always included a de-identified subject ID, COVID-19 status, age in years and sex.

About this clone itself: Its antigen is unknown. Per-base quality was not reported, and no clone a single base away is much larger than it.

TCRbeta CDR3 regions were amplified from genomic DNA using the immunoSEQ Assay, a bias-controlled multiplex PCR. On the study's bioinformatics: Nucleated cell counts per sample were estimated from amplification of reference gene primers within the assay. To quantify the absolute abundance of each unique TCRbeta CDR3 rearrangement, sequence reads were collapsed and filtered. For each sample, productive Simpson clonality was calculated as the square root of Simpson's diversity index across productive rearrangements. Sourced from immuneACCESS, this table was stored by TCRdb with only in-frame sequences that have V and J called. A share of the clones is absent; for the studies checked, an unresolved V gene accounts for under half, and the remainder has no known explanation. V, J and clone size derive from that table, while D and trimming were established from the DNA sequence. A total of 200,000 to 300,000 clones appear in this sample, around 84% of them only once. Clones ranked in the top ten supply around 3.5% of the sample.

The CDR3 spans 15 residues, from the cysteine through the phenylalanine. The kept DNA is CDR3 alone, 45 bases in frame from the first base. V is cut by 1 base and J by 7 bases, and the space between the germline ends is 14 bases. According to the germline V gene, CDR1 reads SGHVS and CDR2 reads FNYEAQ. Broader findings and caveats from the paper: The quantity of clinical and demographic metadata differed by source and by participant and was supplied without curation.

The collaborating institutions used their own protocols to collect whole blood in K2EDTA tubes. For TCRbeta analysis, collaborators shipped samples in one of three forms: frozen whole blood, isolated PBMCs, or DNA extracted from either of those sample types. The chain uses TRBV7-6 and TRBJ2-1; a weak D assignment points to TRBD1 (6 bases agree). The receptor's source is a woman under 30 with acute or convalescent COVID-19. Specimen: peripheral blood. For the CDR3, the sequence is CASSLEGRGWNEQFF. The bases read TGTGCCAGCAGCTTAGAGGGCAGGGGATGGAATGAGCAGTTCTTC.